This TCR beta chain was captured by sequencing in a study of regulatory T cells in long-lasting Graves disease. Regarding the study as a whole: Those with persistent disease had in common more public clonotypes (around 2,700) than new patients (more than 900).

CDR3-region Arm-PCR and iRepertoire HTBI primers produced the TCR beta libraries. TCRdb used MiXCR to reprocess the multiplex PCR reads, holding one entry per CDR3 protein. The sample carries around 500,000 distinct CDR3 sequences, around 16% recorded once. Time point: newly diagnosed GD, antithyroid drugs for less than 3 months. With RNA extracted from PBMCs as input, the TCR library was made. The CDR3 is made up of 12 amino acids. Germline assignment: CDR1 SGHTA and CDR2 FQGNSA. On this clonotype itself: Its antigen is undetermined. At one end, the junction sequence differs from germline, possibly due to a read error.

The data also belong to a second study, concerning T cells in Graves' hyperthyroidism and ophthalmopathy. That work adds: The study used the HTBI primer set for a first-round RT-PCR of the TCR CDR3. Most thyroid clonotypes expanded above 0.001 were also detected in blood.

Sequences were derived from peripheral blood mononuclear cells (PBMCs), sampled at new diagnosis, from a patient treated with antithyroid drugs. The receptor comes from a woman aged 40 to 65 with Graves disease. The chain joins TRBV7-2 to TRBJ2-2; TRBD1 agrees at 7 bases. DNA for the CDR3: TGTGCCAGCAGCGACAGGGCCGGGGAGCCGTTTTTT. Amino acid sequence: CASSDRAGEPFF.